This is a list of T cell receptor beta chains from one sample in a study of CD8+CD57+ T cells in acquired aplastic anemia. TCRdb redid the calling of the reads with MiXCR, one entry per CDR3 protein. The repertoire holds some 210,000 distinct CDR3 sequences, approximately 60% seen once, with about 31% in the top ten. The sample was sorted CD4+, CD8+, or CD8+CD57+ T cells (not recorded which) from PBMCs. The receptor source for this set is a human donor in good health. The CDR3 runs from the conserved cysteine through the conserved F or W. The order of the fields is clone size, CDR3 length, D gene, J gene, V gene, CDR3 DNA, CDR3 protein. The D gene is left open where the match is weak. Rows may omit the clone size; those that give it use once, few, many or a size class.

size: NA; length: 14; D: NA; J: TRBJ2-7; V: TRBV20-1; DNA: TGCAGTGCCAGCGGGTCCTCCCCCACCTACGAGCAGTACTTC; CDR3: CSASGSSPTYEQYF
size: many; length: 11; D: NA; J: TRBJ2-1; V: TRBV9; DNA: TGTGCCAGCGGGAGGGGGAATGAGCAGTTCTTC; CDR3: CASGRGNEQFF
size: NA; length: 17; D: NA; J: TRBJ1-6; V: TRBV6-5; DNA: TGTGCCAGCAGTTACACATTCACGGGGGGGCGGAATTCACCCCTCCACTTT; CDR3: CASSYTFTGGRNSPLHF
size: many; length: 15; D: NA; J: TRBJ2-7; V: TRBV11-2; DNA: TGTGCCAGCAGCTTAGAATCTTCGGGGCTCTACGAGCAGTACTTC; CDR3: CASSLESSGLYEQYF
size: few; length: 16; D: TRBD1; J: TRBJ2-5; V: TRBV24-1; DNA: TGTGCCACCAGCCGGGGACAGGGGGCGGTGGGAGAGACCCAGTACTTC; CDR3: CATSRGQGAVGETQYF
size: NA; length: 16; D: NA; J: TRBJ1-3; V: TRBV6-1; DNA: TGTGCCAGCACGTCGTCCGGGACTTACTCTGGAAACACCATATATTTT; CDR3: CASTSSGTYSGNTIYF
size: NA; length: 14; D: TRBD1; J: TRBJ1-4; V: TRBV7-8; DNA: TGTGCCAGCAGCTTAGGGGACAGGGGTCACGGACTGTTTTTT; CDR3: CASSLGDRGHGLFF
size: few; length: 14; D: NA; J: TRBJ2-6; V: TRBV29-1; DNA: TGCAGCGTTGGGTTAAGCTCTGGGGCCAACGTCCTGACTTTC; CDR3: CSVGLSSGANVLTF
size: once; length: 15; D: TRBD2; J: TRBJ2-3; V: TRBV29-1; DNA: TGCAGCGTTGCCCTAGCGGGAGATGTAAGAGATACGCAGTATTTT; CDR3: CSVALAGDVRDTQYF
size: NA; length: 14; D: TRBD1; J: TRBJ2-5; V: TRBV2; DNA: TGTGCCAGCACAGGACAGGGGGCCCGGGAGACCCAGTACTTC; CDR3: CASTGQGARETQYF
size: few; length: 14; D: NA; J: TRBJ1-4; V: TRBV2; DNA: TGTGCCAGCAGTAAGACGGCCCAGAATGAAAAACTGTTTTTT; CDR3: CASSKTAQNEKLFF
size: few; length: 16; D: TRBD2; J: TRBJ2-3; V: TRBV6-4; DNA: TGTGCCAGCAGTGCACTAGCGGGGGAAGCAACAGATACGCAGTATTTT; CDR3: CASSALAGEATDTQYF
size: NA; length: 16; D: TRBD1; J: TRBJ1-6; V: TRBV7-9; DNA: TGTGCCAGCAGCCAAGAGTCTCGGACAGGAGGTTCACCCCTCCACTTT; CDR3: CASSQESRTGGSPLHF
size: NA; length: 14; D: TRBD1; J: TRBJ2-7; V: TRBV27; DNA: TGTGCCAGCAGTTCCCCGGACAGGGTTTCCGAGCAGTACTTC; CDR3: CASSSPDRVSEQYF
size: many; length: 19; D: TRBD1; J: TRBJ2-1; V: TRBV7-9; DNA: TGTGCCACCCTACCGCGTGGGACAGGGGGCCCCAGCTCCTACAATGAGCAGTTCTTC; CDR3: CATLPRGTGGPSSYNEQFF
size: NA; length: 15; D: TRBD1; J: TRBJ2-7; V: TRBV20-1; DNA: TGCAGTGCTAGTCCCGCGACAGGGTCCCCGCTTGAGCAGTACTTC; CDR3: CSASPATGSPLEQYF
size: NA; length: 16; D: TRBD2; J: TRBJ2-2; V: TRBV7-9; DNA: TGTGCCAGCAGCTCCCCTCCTAGCGGGGGCACCGGGGAGCTGTTTTTT; CDR3: CASSSPPSGGTGELFF
size: NA; length: 14; D: NA; J: TRBJ1-2; V: TRBV2; DNA: TGTGCCAGCAGTTTAAATGAGGGGTTAAGTGGCTACACCTTC; CDR3: CASSLNEGLSGYTF
size: NA; length: 14; D: NA; J: TRBJ1-2; V: TRBV5-1; DNA: TGCGCCAGCAGCTTGGGCCTGACAGACTATGGCTACACCTTC; CDR3: CASSLGLTDYGYTF
size: once; length: 16; D: NA; J: TRBJ2-1; V: TRBV10-3; DNA: TGTGCCATCGGAGTGGGTACTGGCGGCTCCTACAATGAGCAGTTCTTC; CDR3: CAIGVGTGGSYNEQFF
size: NA; length: 15; D: TRBD1; J: TRBJ2-7; V: TRBV20-1; DNA: TGCAGTGCTAGTCCCCGACAGGGAAAGGCCTACGAGCAGTACTTC; CDR3: CSASPRQGKAYEQYF
size: NA; length: 15; D: TRBD1; J: TRBJ1-4; V: TRBV20-1; DNA: TGCAGTGCTAGACCCGGGACAGATTTTAATGAAAAACTGTTTTTT; CDR3: CSARPGTDFNEKLFF
size: NA; length: 14; D: NA; J: TRBJ2-7; V: TRBV5-6; DNA: TGTGCCAGCAGCTTGGAACAGATCTCCTACGAGCAGTACTTC; CDR3: CASSLEQISYEQYF
size: many; length: 16; D: TRBD1; J: TRBJ2-6; V: TRBV11-2; DNA: TGTGCCAGCAGCTTGGGGACAGGGCCCGGGGCCAACGTCCTGACTTTC; CDR3: CASSLGTGPGANVLTF
size: few; length: 14; D: NA; J: TRBJ1-3; V: TRBV19; DNA: TGTGCCAGTAGTACCAGGAGCTCTGGAAACACCATATATTTT; CDR3: CASSTRSSGNTIYF
size: NA; length: 13; D: TRBD1; J: TRBJ1-1; V: TRBV29-1; DNA: TGCAGCGTGAGGCTACAGGGGAAAACTGAAGCTTTCTTT; CDR3: CSVRLQGKTEAFF
size: NA; length: 15; D: NA; J: TRBJ2-7; V: TRBV27; DNA: TGTGCCAGCAGTTCCCGACAGGACTCCTCCTACGAGCAGTACTTC; CDR3: CASSSRQDSSYEQYF
size: few; length: 13; D: TRBD1; J: TRBJ1-6; V: TRBV5-1; DNA: TGCGCCAGCAGCTCGGGACAGAGTTCACCCCTCCACTTT; CDR3: CASSSGQSSPLHF
size: NA; length: 14; D: TRBD2; J: TRBJ2-7; V: TRBV9; DNA: TGTGCCAGCAGCGTAGGGGGACTAGCGGTAGCGCAGTACTTC; CDR3: CASSVGGLAVAQYF
size: NA; length: 15; D: TRBD2; J: TRBJ2-3; V: TRBV20-1; DNA: TGCAGTGCTAGGGGGGCGTGGACTAGCGGGGGGACGCAGTATTTT; CDR3: CSARGAWTSGGTQYF
size: NA; length: 13; D: NA; J: TRBJ2-3; V: TRBV18; DNA: TGTGCCAGCTCACCGGGGATTGCAGATACGCAGTATTTT; CDR3: CASSPGIADTQYF
size: NA; length: 10; D: NA; J: TRBJ1-2; V: TRBV29-1; DNA: TGCAGCGTTGAAGAGTATGGCTACACCTTC; CDR3: CSVEEYGYTF
size: many; length: 17; D: NA; J: TRBJ1-1; V: TRBV14; DNA: TGTGCCAGCATAAGATCGGCCCATCTCAGACGGGACGCTGAAGCTTTCTTT; CDR3: CASIRSAHLRRDAEAFF
size: many; length: 13; D: NA; J: TRBJ2-7; V: TRBV7-2; DNA: TGTGCCAGCAGCTTATTGTGGGGGTACGAGCAGTACTTC; CDR3: CASSLLWGYEQYF
size: few; length: 13; D: NA; J: TRBJ1-6; V: TRBV7-2; DNA: TGTGCCAGCAGCTTATCGTTTGGACAGAGGCTCCACTTT; CDR3: CASSLSFGQRLHF
size: NA; length: 18; D: NA; J: TRBJ2-5; V: TRBV5-1; DNA: TGCGCCAGCAGCTTGGCACTCTCACGAAGGACAAGAATGGAGACCCAGTACTTC; CDR3: CASSLALSRRTRMETQYF
size: NA; length: 13; D: TRBD1; J: TRBJ1-2; V: TRBV7-3; DNA: TGTGCCAGCAGCTTAGCTGGGACAGGGGGCTACACCTTC; CDR3: CASSLAGTGGYTF
size: NA; length: 15; D: NA; J: TRBJ2-1; V: TRBV7-3; DNA: TGTGCCAGTCCGGAGGGTCGATGGTCCTACAATGAGCAGTCCTTC; CDR3: CASPEGRWSYNEQSF
size: NA; length: 15; D: NA; J: TRBJ2-3; V: TRBV5-1; DNA: TGCGCCAGCAGCTTGGCGAGAAAAAACACAGATACGCAGTATTTT; CDR3: CASSLARKNTDTQYF
size: NA; length: 17; D: TRBD1; J: TRBJ2-7; V: TRBV7-2; DNA: TGTGCCAGCAGCTTGGCGGCCGGGACAGGGCCCCTCTACGAGCAGTACTTC; CDR3: CASSLAAGTGPLYEQYF
size: NA; length: 12; D: NA; J: TRBJ2-3; V: TRBV12-3/TRBV12-4; DNA: TGTGCCAGCAGTTCGGCCGGAGATACGCAGTATTTT; CDR3: CASSSAGDTQYF
size: NA; length: 13; D: NA; J: TRBJ1-2; V: TRBV19; DNA: TGTGCAAGTAGTATCGGACAGCCCTATGGCTACACCTTC; CDR3: CASSIGQPYGYTF
size: many; length: 16; D: NA; J: TRBJ2-7; V: TRBV15; DNA: TGTGCCACCAGCAGAGTGGGCAGTGAGGCGATCTACGAGCAGTACTTC; CDR3: CATSRVGSEAIYEQYF
size: NA; length: 15; D: TRBD2; J: TRBJ2-1; V: TRBV9; DNA: TGTGCCAGCAGCGCCACTAGCGGGAGAAACAATGAGCAGTTCTTC; CDR3: CASSATSGRNNEQFF
size: NA; length: 14; D: NA; J: TRBJ2-1; V: TRBV7-9; DNA: TGTGCCAGCAGCTTAGCGGGCTCCTACAATGAGCAGTTCTTC; CDR3: CASSLAGSYNEQFF
size: once; length: 17; D: TRBD1; J: TRBJ2-7; V: TRBV20-1; DNA: TGCAGTGCTAGAGTCATGATCGGACAGGGTGATTCCTACGAGCAGTACTTC; CDR3: CSARVMIGQGDSYEQYF
size: NA; length: 18; D: TRBD1; J: TRBJ1-3; V: TRBV20-1; DNA: TGCAGTGCTAGAAATCTTTTACGGACAGGGGAAGGTGGAAACACCATATATTTT; CDR3: CSARNLLRTGEGGNTIYF
size: few; length: 15; D: TRBD2; J: TRBJ2-5; V: TRBV7-2; DNA: TGTGCCAGCAGCTCGGGACTAGCGGTACAAGAGACCCAGTACTTC; CDR3: CASSSGLAVQETQYF
size: NA; length: 16; D: NA; J: TRBJ2-5; V: TRBV24-1; DNA: TGTGCCACCAGTGATTCCGACAGCCGGGTGGAAGAGACCCAGTACTTC; CDR3: CATSDSDSRVEETQYF
size: many; length: 16; D: NA; J: TRBJ2-7; V: TRBV4-3; DNA: TGCGCCAGCAGCCAAGGGGGAGAGGGAGCCCCCTACGAGCAGTACTTC; CDR3: CASSQGGEGAPYEQYF
size: NA; length: 16; D: NA; J: TRBJ2-5; V: TRBV7-6; DNA: TGTGCCAGCAGCCCCCCCGGGTTTGCGGGACGAGAGACCCAGTACTTC; CDR3: CASSPPGFAGRETQYF
size: many; length: 16; D: TRBD1; J: TRBJ2-3; V: TRBV5-1; DNA: TGCGCCAGCAGCTTATTCGGGGACAGGTCCACAGATACGCAGTATTTT; CDR3: CASSLFGDRSTDTQYF